A single sample gave rise to the 22 T cell receptor beta chains below, sequenced in a study of T cell responses to AZD1222 COVID-19 vaccine. Measured with immunoSEQ multiplex PCR; TCRdb has only the in-frame clones, and not every one. The sample holds more than 55,000 clones, approximately 89% seen once. Source: peripheral blood, taken 28 days after the second AZD1222 dose. These receptors originate from an adult who received the AZD1222 COVID-19 vaccine.

The CDR3 here is CASSLGDRDNNQPQHF. The CDR3 region has the DNA TGTGCCAGCAGCTTGGGGGACAGGGATAACAATCAGCCCCAGCATTTT. The genes are TRBV5-8 and TRBJ1-5, with TRBD1 matching 9 bases. J was trimmed by 3 bases and V by 0 bases; bases with no gene match: 4. The CDR3 runs 16 residues. Germline CDR1 and CDR2: SGHTS and YDEGEE.

This clone showed up just once. The V and J genes are TRBV5-1 and TRBJ2-7; D call uncertain. The CDR3 extends over 14 amino acids. Germline CDR1 and CDR2: SGHRS and YFSETQ. Trimming took 0 bases from V and 6 from J, leaving 13 bases between them. The CDR3 DNA follows: TGCGCCAGCAGCTTGGACAATTCAGCTAGCGAGCAGTACTTC. Amino acid sequence: CASSLDNSASEQYF. The whole variable domain, filled in from reference TRBV5-1 and TRBJ2-7, reads KAGVTQTPRYLIKTRGQQVTLSCSPISGHRSVSWYQQTPGQGLQFLFEYFSETQRNKGNFPGRFSGRQFSNSRSEMNVSTLELGDSALYLCASSLDNSASEQYFGPGTRLTVT.

V and J are TRBV11-3 and TRBJ2-5; 10 nucleotides align to TRBD2. CDR1 and CDR2 (germline): SGHNT, YENEEA. With 5 bases clipped from V and 5 bases from J, the junction kept 8 bases outside the gene matches. The CDR3 is 15 residues long. The CDR3 DNA sequence: TGTGCCAGCAGCCCAGCGGGGGGGCGGGACGAGACCCAGTACTTC. Translated, it gives CASSPAGGRDETQYF.

This rearrangement joins TRBV7-8 to TRBJ1-2; 8 positions agree with TRBD1. This CDR3 is built from 15 residues. The junction had 8 bases not matched to a gene; V was cut back by 5 bases and J by 3 bases. Per germline, CDR1 SGHVS and CDR2 FQNEAQ. Here the CDR3 reads CASSTSLTGDYGYTF. The CDR3 coding sequence is TGTGCCAGCAGCACCTCCTTGACAGGGGACTATGGCTACACCTTC.

This clone is a singleton in its sample. J is TRBJ2-5 and V is TRBV7-2, with unresolved D. Germline V gene lookup returns CDR1 SGHTA and CDR2 FQGNSA. This CDR3 has 15 residues. V was clipped by 0 bases and J by 2 bases, with 10 bases between them. CDR3 protein: CASSLALGWQETQYF. CDR3 sequence (DNA): TGTGCCAGCAGCTTAGCGCTAGGGTGGCAAGAGACCCAGTACTTC.

This clone was counted only a few times. The V call is TRBV5-6, the J call TRBJ1-2, with D hard to call. Trimming removed 4 bases at V and 7 bases at J, with 14 bases between. This CDR3 region has 13 residues. Germline V gene data show CDR1 as SGHDT and CDR2 as YYEEEE. The CDR3 DNA sequence: TGTGCCAGCAGCCAAGGGAAAGTTAGTGGCTACACCTTC. It is translated as CASSQGKVSGYTF.

The chain has TRBV28 and TRBJ1-4; no firm D call. The germline V gene has CDR1 MDHEN and CDR2 SYDVKM. This CDR3 spans 14 amino acids. V lost 6 bases and J lost 4, with 12 bases in between. The DNA of the CDR3 is TGTGCCAGCAGCGTTGCCGGGAATAATGAAAAACTGTTTTTT. It encodes CASSVAGNNEKLFF. Drawing the rest from reference TRBV28 and TRBJ1-4, the complete variable domain is DVKVTQSSRYLVKRTGEKVFLECVQDMDHENMFWYRQDPGLGLRLIYFSYDVKMKEKGDIPEGYSVSREKKERFSLILESASTNQTSMYLCASSVAGNNEKLFFGSGTQLSVL.

This rearrangement joins TRBV7-9 to TRBJ1-3; no clear D gene. Trimming took off 1 base at V and 3 bases at J, with 1 base between the two ends. CDR1 SEHNR and CDR2 FQNEAQ come from the germline V gene (reference sequence). The CDR3 totals 12 residues. As DNA, the CDR3 is TGTGCCAGCAGCTTAGATGGAAACACCATATATTTT. Encoded protein: CASSLDGNTIYF.

J is TRBJ1-1 and V is TRBV27; 12 positions agree with TRBD1. CDR3 length: 15 amino acids. V shed 4 bases, J shed 4 bases, and the junction held 4 bases outside the gene matches. The germline gives CDR1 MNHEY, CDR2 SMNVEV (reference sequence). CDR3 bases: TGTGCCAGCAGTTACAGGGACAGGGGGCCCACTGAAGCTTTCTTT. Residues: CASSYRDRGPTEAFF.

The rearrangement joins TRBV19 to TRBJ2-7; TRBD1 agrees at 9 bases. J was trimmed by 3 bases and V by 8 bases; bases with no gene match: 2. The germline V gene encodes CDR1 LNHDA and CDR2 SQIVND (reference sequence). This CDR3 comprises 12 residues. The CDR3 DNA reads as TGTGCCAGTGACAGGGGGATCTACGAGCAGTACTTC. Protein product: CASDRGIYEQYF. Based on the CDR3 plus reference TRBV19 and TRBJ2-7, the full variable domain is DGGITQSPKYLFRKEGQNVTLSCEQNLNHDAMYWYRQDPGQGLRLIYYSQIVNDFQKGDIAEGYSVSREKKESFPLTVTSAQKNPTAFYLCASDRGIYEQYFGPGTRLTVT.

This sequence joins TRBV5-1 and TRBJ2-7; 11 bases are a match to TRBD2. V gave up 4 bases and J gave up 6 bases; unmatched junction bases: 9. Germline-derived CDR1 and CDR2 are SGHRS and YFSETQ. This CDR3 is 15 amino acids long. The CDR3 DNA follows: TGCGCCAGCAGCGGGTTAGCGGGAGGGCCTGCCGAGCAGTACTTC. Translation gives CASSGLAGGPAEQYF. Full variable domain (remainder filled in from reference TRBV5-1 and TRBJ2-7): KAGVTQTPRYLIKTRGQQVTLSCSPISGHRSVSWYQQTPGQGLQFLFEYFSETQRNKGNFPGRFSGRQFSNSRSEMNVSTLELGDSALYLCASSGLAGGPAEQYFGPGTRLTVT.

The chain is built from TRBV29-1 and TRBJ2-1, with 12 bases matching TRBD1. With V trimmed by 4 bases and J by 7 bases, 14 bases remained unmatched. There are 17 residues in the CDR3. Germline V lookup: CDR1 SQVTM, CDR2 ANQGSEA. The DNA of the CDR3 is TGCAGCGTTGCCTTGTCGGTCGGGACAGGGGGCGGGAATGAGCAGTTCTTC. It is translated as CSVALSVGTGGGNEQFF.

V is TRBV19 and J is TRBJ2-2; perhaps TRBD1 as D (7 bases). The CDR3 has 15 amino acids. Germline-derived CDR1 and CDR2 are LNHDA and SQIVND (reference sequence). V was clipped by 7 bases and J by 0 bases, with 12 bases between them. DNA for the CDR3: TGTGCCAGTACCCCAGGGGGGTCGAACACCGGGGAGCTGTTTTTT. Protein sequence: CASTPGGSNTGELFF.

This chain uses TRBV3-1 (or the pseudogene TRBV3-2) with TRBJ2-5, with D perhaps TRBD1 (6 bases). Germline-derived CDR1 and CDR2 are LGHDT and YNNKEL (reference sequence). Trimming took 1 base from V and 6 from J, leaving 12 bases between them. The length of the CDR3 is 14 residues. The CDR3 spells CASSQGRGQKTQYF. The DNA of the CDR3 is TGTGCCAGCAGCCAAGGCAGGGGTCAAAAGACCCAGTACTTC.

V gene TRBV2 combines with J gene TRBJ1-5; no clear D. CDR1 is SNHLY and CDR2 is FYNNEI in the germline V gene. CDR3 length: 13 amino acids. Trimming removed 7 bases from V and 7 bases from J, with 14 bases in between. The CDR3 nucleotides are TGTGCCAGCAACGGGGAGGTCAGACAGCCCCAGCATTTT. It yields the protein CASNGEVRQPQHF.

V usage is TRBV6-5 and J usage is TRBJ1-1; D unclear. The V and J ends lost 4 bases and 7 bases respectively, with 16 bases between them. This CDR3 has 14 residues. Germline CDR1 is MNHEY and CDR2 is SVGAGI. The DNA of the CDR3 is TGTGCCAGCAGTTCAAGCCGGGAGAGCGGTGAAGCTTTCTTT. It translates to CASSSSRESGEAFF.

This chain links TRBV3-1 (or the pseudogene TRBV3-2) with TRBJ1-2; 7 bases fit TRBD1. The CDR3 runs 14 residues. Germline lookup yields CDR1 LGHDT and CDR2 YNNKEL (reference sequence). The ends lost 0 bases at V and 7 bases at J; junction bases unmatched: 5. CDR3 in amino acids: CASSQELGGAGYTF. In DNA form, the CDR3 reads TGTGCCAGCAGCCAAGAGCTAGGGGGCGCTGGCTACACCTTC.

The chain uses TRBV5-1 and TRBJ1-1; D uncertain. CDR1 and CDR2 from the germline V gene are SGHRS and YFSETQ. Between the trimmed V and J ends, which lost 3 bases and 2 bases, there was a span of 8 bases. The CDR3 runs to 13 residues. The CDR3, as DNA: TGCGCCAGCAGCTATAGTACCAACACTGAAGCTTTCTTT. Its protein is CASSYSTNTEAFF.

The J gene is TRBJ2-3, the V gene TRBV6-1, with D possibly TRBD2 on 6 matching bases. Germline V gene data show CDR1 as MNHNS and CDR2 as SASEGT. Trimming left V 2 bases short and J 3 bases short, with 15 bases between. There are 16 residues in the CDR3. This CDR3 reads CASSEFLFSGTDTQYF. CDR3 coding DNA: TGTGCCAGCAGTGAATTTTTGTTTAGCGGAACAGATACGCAGTATTTT.

This chain uses TRBV10-1 with TRBJ1-5; 9 bases match TRBD1. Losses at the gene ends were 8 bases for V and 7 bases for J; bases not matched to a gene: 6. The germline gives CDR1 WNHNN, CDR2 SYGVQD (reference sequence). The CDR3 length is 13 residues. The CDR3 here is CASGGQGSQPQHF. CDR3 DNA: TGCGCCAGCGGTGGACAGGGGTCCCAGCCCCAGCATTTT.

This chain uses TRBV28 with TRBJ1-5; D is unresolved. The CDR3 is 12 residues long. Germline lookup yields CDR1 MDHEN and CDR2 SYDVKM. V lost 3 bases to trimming and J lost 2 bases, with 2 bases between them. The CDR3 is CASSLGNQPQHF. CDR3 coding DNA: TGTGCCAGCAGTTTGGGCAATCAGCCCCAGCATTTT.

The CDR3: CASALRAGGRSTEAFF. CDR3 nucleotides: TGTGCTAGTGCCCTAAGGGCAGGGGGCCGCAGCACTGAAGCTTTCTTT. The chain couples TRBV12-5 to TRBJ1-1, with 8 bases that match TRBD1. The CDR3 length is 16 residues. Per the germline V gene, CDR1 is LGHNT and CDR2 is FRNRAP. J gave up 4 bases and V 7 bases, and 14 bases lay outside the gene matches.